This TCR beta chain is drawn from a study of control samples from healthy donors and cancer patients. V gave up 9 bases and J gave up 1 base, with 19 bases separating them. CDR1 MGHDK and CDR2 SYGVNS come from the germline V gene. The CDR3 runs 16 residues. Generated by immunoSEQ multiplex PCR, the TCRdb table keeps only in-frame clones and is missing some. The profile shows under 85,000 clones, 75% to 85% of them singletons. The J gene is TRBJ1-5, the V gene TRBV25-1; D is undetermined. Specimen: PBMCs. This TCR was sampled from a man in his sixties with head and neck cancer. CDR3 nucleotides: TGTGCCAGTGAGCCCTACCTGAGGGTGAGCAATCAGCCCCAGCATTTT. It codes for CASEPYLRVSNQPQHF.